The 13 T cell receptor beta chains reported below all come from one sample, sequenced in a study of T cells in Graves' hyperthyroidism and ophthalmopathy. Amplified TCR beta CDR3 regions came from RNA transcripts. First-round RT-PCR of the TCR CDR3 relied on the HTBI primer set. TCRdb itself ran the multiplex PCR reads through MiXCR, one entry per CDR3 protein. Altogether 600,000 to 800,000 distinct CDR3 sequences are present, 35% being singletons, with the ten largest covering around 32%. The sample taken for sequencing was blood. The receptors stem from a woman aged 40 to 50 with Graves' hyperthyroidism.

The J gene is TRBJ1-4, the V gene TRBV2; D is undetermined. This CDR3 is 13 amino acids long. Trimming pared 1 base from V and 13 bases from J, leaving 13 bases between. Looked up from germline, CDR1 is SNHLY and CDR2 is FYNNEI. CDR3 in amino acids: CASSEGAEGRLFF. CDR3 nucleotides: TGTGCCAGCAGTGAAGGGGCGGAGGGAAGACTGTTTTTT.

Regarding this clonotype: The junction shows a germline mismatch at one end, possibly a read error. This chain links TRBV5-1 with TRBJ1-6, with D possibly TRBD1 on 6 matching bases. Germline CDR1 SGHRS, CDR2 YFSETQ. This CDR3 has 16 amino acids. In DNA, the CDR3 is TGCGCCAGCAGCCAAGAACCACAGGGTAATAATTCACCCTTCCACTTT. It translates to CASSQEPQGNNSPFHF.

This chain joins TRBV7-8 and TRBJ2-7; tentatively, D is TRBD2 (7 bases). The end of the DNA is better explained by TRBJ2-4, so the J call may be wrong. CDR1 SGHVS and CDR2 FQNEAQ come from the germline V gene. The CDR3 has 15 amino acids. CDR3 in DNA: TGTGCCAGCAGTCCCCAAGGGGGGGCGAAAAACATTCAGTACTTC. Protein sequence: CASSPQGGAKNIQYF.

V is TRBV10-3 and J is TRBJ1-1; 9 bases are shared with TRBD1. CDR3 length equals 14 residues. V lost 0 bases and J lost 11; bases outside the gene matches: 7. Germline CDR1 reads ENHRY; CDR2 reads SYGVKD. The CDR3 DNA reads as TGTGCCATCAGTGAGTCGGGACAGGGTATTGACGCTTTCTTT. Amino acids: CAISESGQGIDAFF.

This CDR3 is CAWSVTGQTQYF. In DNA form, the CDR3 reads TGTGCCTGGAGTGTAACAGGGCAGACCCAGTACTTC. V gene TRBV30 combines with J gene TRBJ2-5; D might be TRBD1 (6 bases). The V and J ends lost 0 bases and 6 bases respectively, with 8 bases between them. The germline gives CDR1 GTSNPN, CDR2 SVGIG (reference sequence). This CDR3 spans 12 amino acids. Complete variable domain (other parts from reference TRBV30 and TRBJ2-5): SQTIHQWPATLVQPVGSPLSLECTVEGTSNPNLYWYRQAAGRGLQLLFYSVGIGQISSEVPQNLSASRPQDRQFILSSKKLLLSDSGFYLCAWSVTGQTQYFGPGTRLLVL.

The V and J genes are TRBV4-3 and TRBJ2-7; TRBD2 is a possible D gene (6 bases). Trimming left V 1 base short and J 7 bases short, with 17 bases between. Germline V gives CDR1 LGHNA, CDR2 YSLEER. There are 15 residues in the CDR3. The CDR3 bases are TGCGCCAGCAGCCAAGCGATCCGTCCGGGGGATGAGCAGTACTTC. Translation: CASSQAIRPGDEQYF.

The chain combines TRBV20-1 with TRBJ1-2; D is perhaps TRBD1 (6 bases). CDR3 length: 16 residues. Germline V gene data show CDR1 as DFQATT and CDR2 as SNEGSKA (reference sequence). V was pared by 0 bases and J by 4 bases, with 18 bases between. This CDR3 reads CSARDRRQVGGYGYTF. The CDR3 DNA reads TGCAGTGCTAGAGATAGGAGACAGGTTGGTGGCTATGGCTACACCTTC.

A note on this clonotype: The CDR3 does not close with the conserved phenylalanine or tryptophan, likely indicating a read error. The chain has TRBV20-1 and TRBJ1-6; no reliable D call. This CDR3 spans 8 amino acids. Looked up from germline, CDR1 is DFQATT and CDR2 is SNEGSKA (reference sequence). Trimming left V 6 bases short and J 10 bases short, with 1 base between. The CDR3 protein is CSASPLHL. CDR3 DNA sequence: TGCAGTGCCTCACCCCTCCACCTT.

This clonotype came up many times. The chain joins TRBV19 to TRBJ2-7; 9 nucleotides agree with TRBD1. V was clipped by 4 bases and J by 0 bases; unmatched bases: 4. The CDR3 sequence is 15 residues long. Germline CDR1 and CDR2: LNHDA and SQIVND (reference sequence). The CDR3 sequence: CASSKGTGSSYEQYF. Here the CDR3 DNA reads TGTGCCAGTAGTAAGGGGACAGGGAGCTCCTACGAGCAGTACTTC.

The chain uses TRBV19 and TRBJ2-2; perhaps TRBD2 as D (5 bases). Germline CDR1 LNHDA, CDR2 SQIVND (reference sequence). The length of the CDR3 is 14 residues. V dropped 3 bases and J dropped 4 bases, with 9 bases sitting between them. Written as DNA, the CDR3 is TGTGCCAGTAGTATGATCCGGGGCACCGGGGAGCTGTTTTTT. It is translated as CASSMIRGTGELFF.

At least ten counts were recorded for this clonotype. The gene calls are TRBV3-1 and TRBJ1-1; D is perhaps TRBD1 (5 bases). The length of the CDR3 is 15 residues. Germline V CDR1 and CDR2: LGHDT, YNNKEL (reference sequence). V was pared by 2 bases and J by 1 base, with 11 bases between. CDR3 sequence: CASSQWGGGNTEAFF. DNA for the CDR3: TGTGCCAGCAGCCAATGGGGGGGAGGGAACACTGAAGCTTTCTTT.

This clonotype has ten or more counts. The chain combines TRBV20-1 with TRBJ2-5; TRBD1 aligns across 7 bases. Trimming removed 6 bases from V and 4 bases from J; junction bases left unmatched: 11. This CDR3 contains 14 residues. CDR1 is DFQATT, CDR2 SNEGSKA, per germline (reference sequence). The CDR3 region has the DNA TGCAGTGCCGAGGCGACAGGGCTAGGAGAGACCCAGTACTTC. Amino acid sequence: CSAEATGLGETQYF.

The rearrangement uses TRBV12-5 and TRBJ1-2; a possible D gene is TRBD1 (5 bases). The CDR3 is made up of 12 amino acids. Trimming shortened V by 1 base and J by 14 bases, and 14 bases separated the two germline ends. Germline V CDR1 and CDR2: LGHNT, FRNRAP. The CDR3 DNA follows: TGTGCTAGTGGTTTGGCCTGGGGCGCAAATACCTTC. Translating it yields CASGLAWGANTF.